This T cell receptor beta chain was sequenced in a study of human T cells and chemical hapten exposure. The time point denotes: patch test 2, 6 weeks after DPC sensitization. The treatment denotes: therapeutic diphenylcyclopropenone sensitization with weekly scalp DPC. Germline assignment: CDR1 SNHLY and CDR2 FYNNEI. This CDR3 is built from 16 residues. Trimming took 3 bases from V and 2 from J; bases not matched to a gene: 4. This clonotype occurred a few times. Each CDR3 protein gets one entry after TCRdb re-called the RACE reads with MiXCR. The top ten clones hold 2% to 2.5% of a sample with tens of thousands of distinct CDR3 sequences, more than 8.5% of them seen once.

This specimen consisted of whole blood, obtained in connection with sensitization to the hapten diphenylcyclopropenone (DPC). The J gene is TRBJ2-2, the V gene TRBV2; TRBD1 agrees at 9 bases. This TCR was recovered from a woman in her thirties with alopecia areata. Some clones in this sample may be carry-over from other donors' samples. The CDR3 is CASSDSGQGNTGELFF. CDR3 in DNA: TGTGCCAGCAGTGATTCGGGACAGGGTAACACCGGGGAGCTGTTTTTT.